This paragraph covers one T cell receptor beta chain sequence. TCR beta CDR3 regions were amplified from RNA transcripts. The TCR CDR3 was amplified in a first-round RT-PCR using the HTBI primer set. TCRdb independently ran MiXCR on the multiplex PCR reads; one entry per CDR3 protein. Of about 360,000 distinct CDR3 sequences detected, about 12% appear once; the ten largest clones hold around 9.2%. The sample originates from a study of T cells in Graves' hyperthyroidism and ophthalmopathy. Study at large: Peripheral blood was collected at initial diagnosis, before any treatment.

These patients, aged 18 to 65, had recently diagnosed hyperthyroidism lasting under 2 months. This CDR3 is 16 amino acids long. V lost 5 bases to trimming and J lost 5 bases; unmatched junction nucleotides: 5. This clonotype was sampled from a woman between 18 and 29 years old with Graves' hyperthyroidism. Sequencing used blood. The chain links TRBV12-3 or TRBV12-4 to TRBJ2-1, with TRBD2 matching 14 bases. The CDR3: CASSPGLAGGNNEQFF. CDR3 nucleotides: TGTGCCAGCAGTCCTGGACTAGCGGGAGGAAACAATGAGCAGTTCTTC.